This T cell receptor (beta chain) was sequenced during a study of blood T cells in healthy people across ages. As regards this clonotype: The antigen is not known. At one boundary the junction diverges from the germline segment, which might be a read error.

Combining a sample-barcoded 5' primer with a J-beta primer mix, a second PCR ran for roughly 7 to 11 cycles. TCRdb re-called the 5' RACE reads with MiXCR, one entry per CDR3 protein. The repertoire has around 1.7 million distinct CDR3 sequences, approximately 30% of them found once; the top ten carry 7.7%. The CDR3 has 19 amino acids. The germline V gene encodes CDR1 MNHEY and CDR2 SVGEGT. Whole-study results and caveats: No conclusive comparison of naive versus antigen-experienced cells was possible with unsorted PBMCs.

The clonotype comes from a woman between 25 and 40 years old in good health. The chain couples TRBV6-2 or TRBV6-3 to TRBJ2-2, with D possibly TRBD1 on 7 matching bases. Sequencing input: blood. The CDR3 here is CASSRRVETGRTYTGELVF. DNA for the CDR3: TGTGCCAGCAGCCGCAGAGTTGAGACAGGGAGGACCTACACCGGGGAGCTGGTTTTT.